The clone carrying this TCR beta chain was observed a handful of times. The data were taken from a study of T cell repertoires in cytomegalovirus infection. MiXCR, applied by TCRdb to the reads, yields one record per CDR3 protein. Of 210,000 or so distinct CDR3 sequences in the sample, roughly 6.5% were seen once. Sequencing input: PBMCs. The origin of this receptor is a human donor in good health (CMV status not recorded). Some clones in this sample may be carry-over from other donors' samples.

The CDR3, as DNA: TGTGCCAGTAGTATAGATCGCGTTGGGGGCCAATACGAGCAGTACTTC. Its protein is CASSIDRVGGQYEQYF. The chain recombines TRBV19 with TRBJ2-7, with a possible D match to TRBD1 (6 bases). Germline CDR1 and CDR2: LNHDA and SQIVND (reference sequence). The ends were cut back, 0 bases at V and 4 bases at J, with 16 bases in the middle. There are 16 residues in the CDR3.